The 15 T cell receptor beta chains given below trace back to one sample, sequenced in a study of cytomegalovirus exposure and HLA in healthy donors. Researchers ran the PCR with 60 Vbeta and 13 Jbeta primers. Profiling relied on immunoSEQ multiplex PCR, and the TCRdb table lists in-frame clones only, not all of them. The sample lists about 140,000 clones, about 78% occurring once. Sample: PBMCs. The source is a young man in good health and CMV-seronegative.

The V and J genes are TRBV5-1 and TRBJ2-5; 9 bases match TRBD2. The trim removed 5 bases at V and 1 base at J, leaving 6 bases unmatched. Germline CDR1 SGHRS, CDR2 YFSETQ. The CDR3 totals 15 residues. This chain's CDR3 is CASRGAGGTQETQYF. The CDR3 DNA is TGCGCCAGCAGGGGAGCGGGAGGTACCCAAGAGACCCAGTACTTC.

The rearrangement joins TRBV28 to TRBJ2-7; 7 bases fit TRBD2. This CDR3 region has 18 residues. The junction had 17 bases not matched to a gene; V was cut back by 6 bases and J by 0 bases. Germline CDR1 reads MDHEN; CDR2 reads SYDVKM. The CDR3 nucleotides are TGTGCCAGCAGCCCCACCGTCGGGGCGGGAGTTGACTCCTACGAGCAGTACTTC. This codes for CASSPTVGAGVDSYEQYF.

This clone has just one count. The CDR3 sequence: CASSLSAGYTEAFF. DNA of the CDR3: TGTGCCAGCAGTTTATCCGCGGGATACACTGAAGCTTTCTTT. The chain carries TRBV27 and TRBJ1-1; D not certain. This CDR3 has 14 amino acids. V lost 0 bases to trimming and J lost 3 bases, with 8 bases between them. CDR1 and CDR2 (germline): MNHEY, SMNVEV (reference sequence).

The table lists this clone with a count of one. The CDR3 nucleotides are TGTGCCAGCAGCGGAATAGGGGTTTCCACTGAAGCTTTCTTT. Amino acid sequence: CASSGIGVSTEAFF. This chain links TRBV7-3 with TRBJ1-1; tentative D call: TRBD1 (5 bases). Germline CDR1 is SGHTA and CDR2 is FQGTGA. The CDR3 spans 14 residues. The V and J ends lost 5 bases and 4 bases respectively, with 14 bases between them.

This clone was observed once. This CDR3 reads CASSPDGGTIYF. The CDR3 region has the DNA TGTGCCAGCAGCCCCGATGGAGGCACCATATATTTT. The genes are TRBV7-6 and TRBJ1-3; D gene uncertain. The length of the CDR3 is 12 residues. Germline loops: CDR1 SGHVS, CDR2 FNYEAQ. Trimming took 5 bases from V and 9 from J, leaving 11 bases between them.

This rearrangement joins TRBV30 to TRBJ2-3; 7 bases fit TRBD1. The germline gives CDR1 GTSNPN, CDR2 SVGIG (reference sequence). The CDR3 totals 16 residues. V shed 2 bases, J shed 1 base, and the junction held 9 bases outside the gene matches. The CDR3 DNA reads TGTGCCTGGAGTCCTGAGACAGGGCCCGGCACAGATACGCAGTATTTT. Translation gives CAWSPETGPGTDTQYF.

The V and J genes are TRBV5-8 and TRBJ2-5, with 13 bases identical to TRBD2. CDR1 and CDR2 from the germline V gene are SGHTS and YDEGEE. CDR3 size: 18 residues. V lost 2 bases, J lost 1 base, and 8 bases stayed unmatched. The CDR3 DNA is TGTGCCAGCAGCTTCATGTGGGGACTAGCGGGACTCCAAGAGACCCAGTACTTC. Translation: CASSFMWGLAGLQETQYF.

This chain joins TRBV18 and TRBJ2-1, with 9 bases matching TRBD1. The V and J ends lost 4 bases and 6 bases, in that order; junction bases with no gene match: 13. The germline V gene has CDR1 KGHSH and CDR2 LQKENI. This CDR3 comprises 17 residues. The CDR3: CASSRGQGSYGSNEQFF. The CDR3 DNA follows: TGTGCCAGCTCACGGGGACAGGGAAGTTACGGGTCCAATGAGCAGTTCTTC. Variable domain in full (rest from reference TRBV18 and TRBJ2-1): NAGVMQNPRHLVRRRGQEARLRCSPMKGHSHVYWYRQLPEEGLKFMVYLQKENIIDESGMPKERFSAEFPKEGPSILRIQQVVRGDSAAYFCASSRGQGSYGSNEQFFGPGTRLTVL.

The chain is built from TRBV27 and TRBJ2-1; 11 nucleotides align to TRBD2. V lost 3 bases and J lost 4; bases outside the gene matches: 2. Germline loops: CDR1 MNHEY, CDR2 SMNVEV (reference sequence). The CDR3 totals 15 residues. In DNA form, the CDR3 reads TGTGCCAGCAGTTTGGGACTAGCGGTTTACAATGAGCAGTTCTTC. The encoded protein is CASSLGLAVYNEQFF.

This chain connects TRBV2 to TRBJ2-1; 16 bases agree with TRBD2. The CDR3 is made up of 18 amino acids. The germline CDR1 and CDR2 sequences are SNHLY and FYNNEI. V lost 4 bases to trimming and J lost 7 bases; unmatched junction nucleotides: 10. CDR3 residues: CASSAGTSGGAGRNEQFF. For the CDR3, the DNA is TGTGCCAGCAGTGCCGGGACTAGCGGGGGGGCCGGTAGGAATGAGCAGTTCTTC.

This clone was picked up a small number of times. The chain uses TRBV7-8 and TRBJ2-7, with a weak D call TRBD1 (7 bases). There are 13 residues in the CDR3. Trimming cost V 5 bases and J 4 bases, with 12 bases left between them. Germline CDR1 SGHVS, CDR2 FQNEAQ. The CDR3 spells CASSVTGRYEQYF. The CDR3 region has the DNA TGTGCCAGCAGCGTGACAGGGAGGTACGAGCAGTACTTC.

V usage is TRBV7-3 and J usage is TRBJ2-1, with TRBD2 matching 10 bases. The trim removed 2 bases at V and 1 base at J, leaving 2 bases unmatched. CDR1 SGHTA and CDR2 FQGTGA come from the germline V gene. CDR3 size: 16 residues. The CDR3 DNA sequence: TGTGCCAGCAGCTTACTAGCGGGAGAATCCTACAATGAGCAGTTCTTC. This sequence encodes CASSLLAGESYNEQFF. Based on the CDR3 plus reference TRBV7-3 and TRBJ2-1, the full variable domain is GAGVSQTPSNKVTEKGKYVELRCDPISGHTALYWYRQSLGQGPEFLIYFQGTGAADDSGLPNDRFFAVRPEGSVSTLKIQRTERGDSAVYLCASSLLAGESYNEQFFGPGTRLTVL.

J is TRBJ2-4 and V is TRBV6-1, with TRBD1 as a possible D gene (6 bases). The CDR3 covers 16 residues. Trimming left V 2 bases short and J 4 bases short, with 15 bases between. Germline V CDR1 and CDR2: MNHNS, SASEGT. The CDR3 sequence: CASSELLGQSKNIQYF. For the CDR3, the DNA is TGTGCCAGCAGTGAACTTCTGGGACAATCAAAAAACATTCAGTACTTC.

The sample holds a few counts of this clone. The chain links TRBV10-2 to TRBJ2-7; no firm D call. Between the trimmed V and J ends, which lost 3 bases and 0 bases, there was a span of 12 bases. The germline V gene encodes CDR1 WSHSY and CDR2 SAAADI. The CDR3 has 15 amino acids. The CDR3 DNA reads as TGCGCCAGCAGTGATCCAGGCCTTAGCTCCTACGAGCAGTACTTC. Its translation is CASSDPGLSSYEQYF.

This chain links TRBV29-1 with TRBJ2-7; TRBD1 is a possible D gene (6 bases). Between the trimmed V and J ends, which lost 2 bases and 5 bases, there was a span of 13 bases. This CDR3 has 13 amino acids. From germline, CDR1 is SQVTM and CDR2 ANQGSEA. CDR3 coding DNA: TGCAGCGTTGAAACAGGGCCTAGGGACGAGCAGTACTTC. This sequence encodes CSVETGPRDEQYF.